These 21 T cell receptor beta chains were sequenced from one sample in a study of blood T cell repertoires in COVID-19. Only in-frame clones appear in the TCRdb table, and some are missing; sequencing was by immunoSEQ multiplex PCR. The sample holds around 100,000 clones, more than 75% seen once. The sequenced material came from peripheral blood. These receptors all stem from a man in his 70s with acute or convalescent COVID-19.

The J gene is TRBJ2-1, the V gene TRBV7-6; TRBD2 might be the D (6 bases). This CDR3 is built from 16 residues. The germline V gene has CDR1 SGHVS and CDR2 FNYEAQ. With 1 base removed from V and 5 bases from J, the gap between germline ends came to 15 bases. CDR3 in DNA: TGTGCCAGCAGCTTAGATACACTAGCAAGGAACAATGAGCAGTTCTTC. This sequence encodes CASSLDTLARNNEQFF.

V usage is TRBV5-1 and J usage is TRBJ1-3, with 9 bases matching TRBD1. CDR1 and CDR2 from the germline V gene are SGHRS and YFSETQ. The CDR3 is made up of 14 amino acids. Trimming removed 3 bases from V and 6 bases from J; junction bases left unmatched: 4. In DNA, the CDR3 is TGCGCCAGCAGCTCAACAGGGGGCCAAAACACCATATATTTT. Residues: CASSSTGGQNTIYF.

The chain combines TRBV28 with TRBJ2-7; the match to TRBD1 covers 8 bases. The trim removed 2 bases at V and 3 bases at J, leaving 9 bases unmatched. The CDR3 length is 16 residues. Germline V gives CDR1 MDHEN, CDR2 SYDVKM. CDR3 sequence (DNA): TGTGCCAGCAGTTTAGTTAGTGGACAGGGTTTCTACGAGCAGTACTTC. Amino acid sequence: CASSLVSGQGFYEQYF.

The chain carries TRBV27 and TRBJ2-3; 12 bases agree with TRBD2. Germline-derived CDR1 and CDR2 are MNHEY and SMNVEV (reference sequence). The CDR3 totals 17 residues. Trimming took 5 bases from V and 2 from J; bases not matched to a gene: 8. The CDR3 here is CASSPRTSGTYTDTQYF. The CDR3 nucleotides are TGTGCCAGCAGTCCCCGGACTAGCGGGACATACACAGATACGCAGTATTTT.

The chain combines TRBV30 with TRBJ2-3, with a tentative D call TRBD2 (6 bases). The CDR3 extends over 14 amino acids. Germline V gives CDR1 GTSNPN, CDR2 SVGIG (reference sequence). Trimming took 0 bases from V and 4 from J, leaving 11 bases between them. The CDR3 nucleotides read TGTGCCTGGAGTGTGTCGGGGGTGCCAGATACGCAGTATTTT. Protein product: CAWSVSGVPDTQYF.

This sequence joins TRBV5-4 and TRBJ1-1, with D perhaps TRBD1 (6 bases). The CDR3 runs to 15 residues. V lost 6 bases and J 0 bases, leaving 15 bases between the germline ends. CDR1 is SGHNT and CDR2 is YYREEE in the germline V gene (reference sequence). The chain's CDR3 is CASTSGTLMNTEAFF. The CDR3 coding sequence is TGTGCCAGCACCTCCGGGACACTCATGAACACTGAAGCTTTCTTT.

This clone was found once. The chain couples TRBV5-4 to TRBJ1-1; unclear D gene. Germline V gene data show CDR1 as SGHNT and CDR2 as YYREEE (reference sequence). Trimming removed 1 base from V and 1 base from J, with 5 bases in between. This CDR3 comprises 13 residues. Here the CDR3 reads CASSLSRNTEAFF. DNA for the CDR3: TGTGCCAGCAGCTTGTCCAGGAACACTGAAGCTTTCTTT.

The V and J genes are TRBV29-1 and TRBJ1-3; 7 positions match TRBD1. The trim removed 7 bases at V and 2 bases at J, leaving 8 bases unmatched. This CDR3 is built from 14 residues. From germline, CDR1 is SQVTM and CDR2 ANQGSEA. The CDR3 DNA is TGCAGCGGAGCATCCGGGACAGCTGGAAACACCATATATTTT. It yields the protein CSGASGTAGNTIYF.

The CDR3 loop reads CASSPTNEGARAFF. In DNA, the CDR3 is TGTGCCAGCTCACCGACAAACGAGGGGGCTAGAGCTTTCTTT. The rearrangement links TRBV18 to TRBJ1-1, with 7 bases identical to TRBD1. Germline CDR1 is KGHSH and CDR2 is LQKENI. The CDR3 extends over 14 amino acids. J gave up 10 bases and V 3 bases, and 11 bases lay outside the gene matches. The full variable domain, with the rest looked up from reference TRBV18 and TRBJ1-1, is NAGVMQNPRHLVRRRGQEARLRCSPMKGHSHVYWYRQLPEEGLKFMVYLQKENIIDESGMPKERFSAEFPKEGPSILRIQQVVRGDSAAYFCASSPTNEGARAFFGQGTRLTVV.

The chain recombines TRBV18 with TRBJ1-4, with 9 bases matching TRBD1. Germline CDR1 KGHSH, CDR2 LQKENI. The CDR3 is 15 amino acids. The V and J ends lost 8 bases and 7 bases, in that order; junction bases with no gene match: 11. CDR3 sequence (DNA): TGTGCCAGCGCCGGGACAGGGTCGGTGGGTGAAAAACTGTTTTTT. Translation gives CASAGTGSVGEKLFF.

This chain links TRBV28 with TRBJ2-7; possibly TRBD1 for D (7 bases). Trimming pared 3 bases from V and 3 bases from J, leaving 12 bases between. The germline V gene encodes CDR1 MDHEN and CDR2 SYDVKM. The CDR3 extends over 14 amino acids. CDR3 bases: TGTGCCAGCAGTTTTGGAGGGGGCGGCTACGAGCAGTACTTC. Amino acids: CASSFGGGGYEQYF.

The chain has TRBV28 and TRBJ2-1, with TRBD2 as a possible D gene (7 bases). This CDR3 contains 16 residues. With 2 bases removed from V and 7 bases from J, the gap between germline ends came to 18 bases. Germline values: CDR1 MDHEN, CDR2 SYDVKM. CDR3 in amino acids: CASSLGGGLGWNEQFF. The CDR3 DNA sequence: TGTGCCAGCAGTTTAGGGGGCGGACTAGGGTGGAATGAGCAGTTCTTC.

This clone was picked up one time. The chain links TRBV19 to TRBJ2-3; 8 nucleotides align to TRBD2. CDR3 length: 17 amino acids. Per the germline V gene, CDR1 is LNHDA and CDR2 is SQIVND (reference sequence). V was pared by 3 bases and J by 4 bases, with 12 bases of the junction left unmatched. CDR3 bases: TGTGCCAGTAGTATGGTCGGCTTGGACGGGAGGGCAGATACGCAGTATTTT. Translating gives CASSMVGLDGRADTQYF.

This sequence joins TRBV28 and TRBJ1-6; maybe TRBD1 (5 bases). Germline CDR1 and CDR2: MDHEN and SYDVKM. The CDR3 spans 12 residues. V was clipped by 5 bases and J by 14 bases, with 13 bases between them. The CDR3 DNA is TGTGCCAGCAGTCCCGCAGGGAAGTCCCTCCACTTT. This translates into CASSPAGKSLHF.

The rearrangement joins TRBV2 to TRBJ2-7; no definite D call. The CDR3 totals 12 residues. With 7 bases removed from V and 3 bases from J, the gap between germline ends came to 10 bases. Germline V lookup: CDR1 SNHLY, CDR2 FYNNEI. The CDR3 loop is CASTLIDYEQYF. The CDR3 nucleotides read TGTGCCAGCACCCTCATAGACTACGAGCAGTACTTC.

This clone was found once. This sequence joins TRBV5-1 and TRBJ1-1, with 7 nucleotides matching TRBD1. CDR3 length: 15 residues. V dropped 4 bases and J dropped 5; count of bases not matched to a gene: 11. Germline V gene data show CDR1 as SGHRS and CDR2 as YFSETQ. The CDR3 loop is CASSTQTGRKTEAFF. The CDR3, as DNA: TGCGCCAGCAGCACCCAGACAGGGCGTAAAACTGAAGCTTTCTTT.

V and J are TRBV29-1 and TRBJ2-7; 12 positions agree with TRBD1. Germline V CDR1 and CDR2: SQVTM, ANQGSEA. Trimming cost V 6 bases and J 6 bases; bases outside gene matches: 6. This CDR3 has 13 amino acids. The CDR3 loop is CSVGTGGRGEQYF. The CDR3 DNA follows: TGCAGCGTGGGGACAGGGGGCCGGGGCGAGCAGTACTTC.

This chain uses TRBV7-9 with TRBJ1-5, with D tentatively TRBD1 (5 bases). This CDR3 spans 13 amino acids. Trimming took 5 bases from V and 4 from J, leaving 9 bases between them. Germline V gene lookup returns CDR1 SEHNR and CDR2 FQNEAQ (reference sequence). DNA for the CDR3: TGTGCCAGCAGCCCACAGGAGAATCAGCCCCAGCATTTT. It translates to CASSPQENQPQHF.

This clone was seen only a few times. DNA of the CDR3: TGTGCCAGCAGTTTGAAGCAGGGCACAGATACGCAGTATTTT. It yields the protein CASSLKQGTDTQYF. The rearrangement joins TRBV27 to TRBJ2-3; D not certain. The CDR3 is made up of 14 amino acids. V lost 3 bases to trimming and J lost 1 base, with 8 bases between them. Germline values: CDR1 MNHEY, CDR2 SMNVEV (reference sequence).

The CDR3 sequence is CASSLEGHSNQPQHF. The CDR3 nucleotides read TGCGCCAGCAGCTTGGAGGGACATAGCAATCAGCCCCAGCATTTT. V is TRBV5-1 and J is TRBJ1-5; D possibly corresponds to TRBD1 (6 bases). The V end was cut by 0 bases, the J end by 0 bases, with 7 bases between. The CDR3 length is 15 residues. Germline loops: CDR1 SGHRS, CDR2 YFSETQ. Filled out from reference TRBV5-1 and TRBJ1-5, the complete variable domain reads KAGVTQTPRYLIKTRGQQVTLSCSPISGHRSVSWYQQTPGQGLQFLFEYFSETQRNKGNFPGRFSGRQFSNSRSEMNVSTLELGDSALYLCASSLEGHSNQPQHFGDGTRLSIL.

This chain joins TRBV2 and TRBJ1-5, with a weak D call TRBD1 (6 bases). V was trimmed by 6 bases and J by 7 bases, leaving 16 bases between them. The CDR3 extends over 14 amino acids. The germline V gene has CDR1 SNHLY and CDR2 FYNNEI. DNA for the CDR3: TGTGCCAGCAGGGCAGACAGGCTCCCCCAGCCCCAGCATTTT. Translation gives CASRADRLPQPQHF.